These T cell receptor beta chains were read from a single sample in a study of blood T cell repertoires in COVID-19. TCRdb keeps only in-frame clones here, not all; method: immunoSEQ multiplex PCR. The sample includes under 500,000 clones, roughly 89% seen only once; the top ten take approximately 4.3%. The sequenced sample was peripheral blood. The receptors derive from a woman aged 25 to 45 with acute or convalescent COVID-19. Both conserved end residues are part of each CDR3. Size is stated for part of the rows, as once, few or many counts, or as a class when the clone is expanded.

V	size	CDR3
TRBV3-1/TRBV3-2	NA	CASSPGVVGYTF
TRBV30	NA	CAWTIRQTNSPLHF
TRBV30	NA	CAWSQVSWESPLHF
TRBV5-4	few	CASSRRDRIYEQYF
TRBV19	NA	CASSPGGGRGRNYGYTF
TRBV2	NA	CASSEVGDRGKLFF
TRBV19	NA	CASSATGEGNQPQHF
TRBV5-5	NA	CASSVPSGGIGELFF
TRBV7-2	NA	CASTPGQLQPQHF
TRBV30	NA	CAWSLTTTGVFF
TRBV6-5	NA	CASSHWTDGEDTQYF
TRBV5-4	NA	CASSSPTRLSNEQFF
TRBV29-1	NA	CSVTSAGELFF
TRBV9	NA	CASSVGGQDYGYTF
TRBV30	NA	CASNTGIGNEQFF
TRBV2	NA	CASSGDASGGAGYWTDTQYF
TRBV12-3/TRBV12-4	once	CASSLGAEKLFF
TRBV10-1	NA	CASSEGGRYNEQFF
TRBV5-8	NA	CASSKLAGGAETQYF
TRBV19	NA	CASSIDRDPLRSPLHF
TRBV5-1	NA	CASSVPTGDEQYF
TRBV20-1	NA	CSASTGGYGYTF
TRBV4-1	NA	CASSQGRDYKVETQYF
TRBV9	NA	CASSVGRSVGAGEQFF
TRBV6-1	NA	CASSGPTGLLQETQYF
TRBV6-5	NA	CASNDRVGGYTF
TRBV5-1	NA	CASSSGTGAIQETQYF
TRBV7-7	NA	CASSLEVVGQGNEQFF
TRBV18	NA	CASSPQAPRGDEQFF
TRBV5-6	once	CASSQRLAAPGWETQYF
TRBV6-6	NA	CASRATGLGYTF